The following is a T cell receptor beta chain sequence with its context. How the authors handled the data: Estimation of nucleated cell counts relied on the amplification of reference gene primers. Using immunoSEQ multiplex PCR, the repertoire was profiled, and TCRdb retains in-frame clones only, with some absent. The V and J calls and clone size come from that table; D and trimming were worked out from the DNA. The sample records approximately 98,000 clones, under 85% being singletons. The data were taken from a study of blood T cell repertoires in COVID-19. Study details: Material from acute and convalescent COVID-19 was sourced from the United States, Italy and Spain. Nucleic acid was either cDNA or gDNA, and it came from T cells, B-cell-depleted T cells, or PBMCs.

Germline assignment: CDR1 SGHDT and CDR2 YYEEEE. The CDR3 contains 13 residues. V lost 1 base and J lost 3, with 7 bases in between. The rearrangement links TRBV5-6 to TRBJ2-5, with a weak D call TRBD1 (6 bases). Source material: peripheral blood. This TCR derives from a woman aged 70-85 years with acute or convalescent COVID-19. The CDR3 nucleotides read TGTGCCAGCAGCTTGAGGACAGAAGAGACCCAGTACTTC. Its protein is CASSLRTEETQYF.